Included here is one T cell receptor beta chain sequence, with context. The V and J ends lost 3 bases and 4 bases, in that order; junction bases with no gene match: 8. The CDR3 loop spans 16 amino acids. Germline V gene data show CDR1 as LNHDA and CDR2 as SQIVND (reference sequence). These data come from a study of T cell changes during pregnancy in multiple sclerosis. TCRdb's table, derived via immunoSEQ multiplex PCR, lists solely in-frame clones and lacks some. The table records roughly 48,000 clones, approximately 92% of them present only once. V usage is TRBV19 and J usage is TRBJ2-5, with 10 bases identical to TRBD1. The sequence derives from a female donor in good health, enrolled as a control in a pregnancy study. The sample here was CD4+ T cells from peripheral blood mononuclear cells, taken in the second trimester of pregnancy. CDR3 nucleotides: TGTGCCAGTAGTATGACAGGGGGCCGCGGGAGAGAGACCCAGTACTTC. It translates to CASSMTGGRGRETQYF.